The present TCR beta chain was sequenced within a study of blood T cell repertoires in COVID-19. Turning to the study itself: T cells, B-cell-depleted T cells, or PBMCs supplied cDNA or gDNA.

Original analysis: Cell counts per sample came from amplifying reference gene primers. Only in-frame clones appear in the TCRdb table, and some are missing; sequencing was by immunoSEQ multiplex PCR. V, J and clone size are taken as reported in that table, and D and trimming were inferred from the DNA itself. This table holds about 200,000 clones, approximately 88% found once. The junction had 3 bases not matched to a gene; V was cut back by 6 bases and J by 9 bases. The CDR3 contains 12 residues. The receptor comes from a man aged 35 to 55 with acute or convalescent COVID-19. Sequencing input: peripheral blood. The V call is TRBV12-3 or TRBV12-4, the J call TRBJ1-5; 9 bases agree with TRBD1. The CDR3 sequence is CASRTGGRPQHF. The DNA for the CDR3 is TGTGCCAGCAGAACAGGGGGCCGGCCCCAGCATTTT.